This TCR beta chain was recorded in a study of T cells in Graves' hyperthyroidism and ophthalmopathy. Study-wide background: Peripheral blood specimens were obtained at initial diagnosis, prior to any treatment. Findings and caveats of the study: The authors' 13 V-J model separated ophthalmopathy from stable hyperthyroidism. Clonotypes that were expanded in thyroid above 0.001 mostly appeared in blood too. It was a median about 6 months before onset that the model predicted ophthalmopathy.

The CDR3 spans 16 residues. V dropped 2 bases and J dropped 6; count of bases not matched to a gene: 10. Germline values: CDR1 MNHEY, CDR2 SMNVEV (reference sequence). The CDR3 regions of TCR beta were amplified from RNA transcripts. The HTBI set primed first-round TCR CDR3 RT-PCR. TCRdb fed the multiplex PCR reads into MiXCR, producing one record per CDR3 protein. Of some 770,000 distinct CDR3 sequences in the sample, approximately 16% were seen once. A word on this clonotype: The antigen is unknown.

The sequence came from a man younger than 35 with Graves' hyperthyroidism. Specimen: blood. The gene calls are TRBV27 and TRBJ2-7; 10 bases fit TRBD1. The CDR3 protein is CASSLLGQGVTIEQYF. CDR3 in DNA: TGTGCCAGCAGTTTACTTGGACAGGGGGTCACTATCGAGCAGTACTTC.